The 31 T cell receptor beta chains listed next were all sequenced from one sample in a study of STAT5B mutations in CD4+ large granular lymphocyte leukemia. Sequencing was performed with immunoSEQ multiplex PCR; in TCRdb, only in-frame clones are kept and a portion is missing. The data hold over 25,000 clones, with about 82% observed a single time. Sample: CD4+ T cells from blood buffy coats. The receptors stem from a human donor in good health.

This chain connects TRBV2 to TRBJ1-1; D is perhaps TRBD1 (5 bases). CDR3 length: 14 amino acids. V was clipped by 7 bases and J by 4 bases, with 16 bases between them. The germline CDR1 and CDR2 sequences are SNHLY and FYNNEI. CDR3: CASNAQGRGTEAFF. CDR3 nucleotide sequence: TGTGCCAGCAACGCTCAGGGTAGGGGCACTGAAGCTTTCTTT.

In this sample, this clone turned up once. The chain recombines TRBV27 with TRBJ1-4; TRBD1 is a possible D gene (5 bases). CDR1 and CDR2 from the germline V gene are MNHEY and SMNVEV (reference sequence). The CDR3 has 15 amino acids. With 6 bases removed from V and 7 bases from J, the gap between germline ends came to 18 bases. The CDR3 DNA reads TGTGCCAGCAGATTAACAAAAACAGGTGTTGAAAAACTGTTTTTT. This sequence encodes CASRLTKTGVEKLFF.

V usage is TRBV29-1 and J usage is TRBJ2-7; D gene ambiguous. V was pared by 2 bases and J by 6 bases, with 14 bases between. This CDR3 has 13 residues. Per germline, CDR1 SQVTM and CDR2 ANQGSEA. CDR3 loop: CSVERVVGSEQYF. In DNA, the CDR3 is TGCAGCGTTGAAAGGGTTGTAGGGTCCGAGCAGTACTTC.

This sequence joins TRBV5-1 and TRBJ2-3; D is unclear. Looked up from germline, CDR1 is SGHRS and CDR2 is YFSETQ. V shed 0 bases and J shed 0 bases, with 5 bases lying between them. There are 14 residues in the CDR3. The CDR3 DNA is TGCGCCAGCAGCTTGGACGGTAGCACAGATACGCAGTATTTT. Translating it yields CASSLDGSTDTQYF.

In the case of this clone: This sample also contains other DNA sequences that code for the same CDR3. J is TRBJ2-7 and V is TRBV7-2; D assignment may be TRBD1 or TRBD2 (5 bases each). V was trimmed by 5 bases and J by 1 base, leaving 18 bases between them. This CDR3 region has 16 residues. CDR1 is SGHTA and CDR2 is FQGNSA in the germline V gene. Here the CDR3 DNA reads TGTGCCAGCAGCCTAGATGGGACCATTGGGTCCTACGAGCAGTACTTC. Translation gives CASSLDGTIGSYEQYF.

This clone was observed once. This chain connects TRBV20-1 to TRBJ1-2, with D uncertain. Looked up from germline, CDR1 is DFQATT and CDR2 is SNEGSKA (reference sequence). The CDR3 contains 11 residues. V was clipped by 6 bases and J by 7 bases, with 12 bases between them. The CDR3 loop is CSAPLRGGYTF. The CDR3 bases are TGCAGTGCGCCTCTTCGCGGTGGCTACACCTTC.

This chain connects TRBV6-4 to TRBJ2-7; tentative D call: TRBD2 (8 bases). The CDR3 is 15 amino acids. The V end was cut by 4 bases, the J end by 3 bases, with 16 bases between. The V gene's germline CDR1 is MRHNA and CDR2 SNTAGT. CDR3 coding DNA: TGTGCCAGCAGTGCCCACAGGGGACTAGGCTACGAGCAGTACTTC. This gives the protein CASSAHRGLGYEQYF.

CDR3 loop: CSAREVAELFF. CDR3 coding DNA: TGCAGTGCGCGGGAGGTAGCGGAGCTGTTTTTT. The chain recombines TRBV20-1 with TRBJ2-2; 8 positions agree with TRBD2. In germline, CDR1 is DFQATT, CDR2 SNEGSKA (reference sequence). The CDR3 loop spans 11 amino acids. The V and J ends lost 6 bases and 10 bases, in that order; junction bases with no gene match: 4.

V is TRBV2 and J is TRBJ2-5; 12 bases line up with TRBD2. The CDR3 length is 16 residues. Germline loops: CDR1 SNHLY, CDR2 FYNNEI. V gave up 4 bases and J gave up 3 bases; unmatched junction bases: 6. This chain's CDR3 is CASSAWLAGGEETQYF. The CDR3 bases are TGTGCCAGCAGTGCTTGGCTAGCGGGAGGGGAAGAGACCCAGTACTTC.

V gene TRBV6-5 combines with J gene TRBJ2-1; D is unclear. The ends were cut back, 6 bases at V and 8 bases at J, with 11 bases in the middle. The CDR3 consists of 12 residues. Germline lookup yields CDR1 MNHEY and CDR2 SVGAGI. The CDR3 DNA is TGTGCCAGCAGCCGACCCCGCCATGAGCAGTTCTTC. As protein: CASSRPRHEQFF.

The chain combines TRBV6-6 with TRBJ2-3; D perhaps matches TRBD2 (5 bases). Trimming shortened V by 6 bases and J by 5 bases, and 15 bases separated the two germline ends. Germline V gene sequence: CDR1 MNHNY, CDR2 SVGAGI (reference sequence). The length of the CDR3 is 14 residues. This CDR3 reads CASRSGGSGDTQYF. CDR3 sequence (DNA): TGTGCCAGCAGAAGTGGCGGGTCAGGAGATACGCAGTATTTT.

The genes are TRBV19 and TRBJ2-1; TRBD2 agrees at 7 bases. Germline V gene lookup returns CDR1 LNHDA and CDR2 SQIVND (reference sequence). V lost 9 bases to trimming and J lost 6 bases; unmatched junction nucleotides: 5. The CDR3 covers 12 residues. CDR3 in DNA: TGTGCCAGCTCGGGACTACTCAATGAGCAGTTCTTC. Its translation is CASSGLLNEQFF.

This CDR3 is CAISGGAREQYF. The CDR3 DNA sequence: TGTGCCATCAGTGGGGGGGCCCGCGAGCAGTACTTC. V is TRBV10-3 and J is TRBJ2-7; D may be TRBD1 or TRBD2 (6 bases each). CDR1 is ENHRY and CDR2 is SYGVKD in the germline V gene. V was pared by 4 bases and J by 6 bases, with 10 bases between. The CDR3 extends over 12 amino acids.

This clone was picked up a small number of times. The gene calls are TRBV7-2 and TRBJ2-7; 9 bases map to TRBD2. The CDR3 has 15 residues. Germline V gives CDR1 SGHTA, CDR2 FQGNSA. V was clipped by 5 bases and J by 0 bases; unmatched bases: 5. As DNA, the CDR3 is TGTGCCAGCAGCCCCCCGACTAGCGGCTCCTACGAGCAGTACTTC. Its translation is CASSPPTSGSYEQYF.

J is TRBJ2-1 and V is TRBV27; D may be TRBD1 or TRBD2 (5 bases each). The CDR3 loop spans 15 amino acids. With 10 bases removed from V and 0 bases from J, the gap between germline ends came to 16 bases. The germline V gene encodes CDR1 MNHEY and CDR2 SMNVEV (reference sequence). The CDR3 here is CATTGTKSSYNEQFF. Written as DNA, the CDR3 is TGTGCCACGACCGGGACCAAAAGCTCCTACAATGAGCAGTTCTTC.

This chain uses TRBV5-1 with TRBJ2-3; possibly TRBD1 for D (6 bases). The CDR3 is 15 amino acids. V was cut by 2 bases and J by 4 bases, with 14 bases left in between. Germline assignment: CDR1 SGHRS and CDR2 YFSETQ. The CDR3 sequence is CASSFRTDSADTQYF. CDR3 nucleotides: TGCGCCAGCAGCTTCCGGACAGATTCAGCAGATACGCAGTATTTT.

The chain joins TRBV4-2 to TRBJ1-5, with 10 bases identical to TRBD1. Germline trimming cut 2 bases from V and 5 bases from J; bases unmatched to any gene: 6. The CDR3 length is 16 residues. The germline CDR1 and CDR2 sequences are LGHNA and YNFKEQ. The CDR3 region is CASSQRRTGGDQPQHF. The CDR3 nucleotides are TGTGCCAGCAGCCAAAGGCGGACAGGGGGTGATCAGCCCCAGCATTTT.

V is TRBV4-3 and J is TRBJ2-2; tentative D call: TRBD1 (5 bases). With 4 bases removed from V and 3 bases from J, the gap between germline ends came to 15 bases. The CDR3 loop spans 16 amino acids. Germline lookup yields CDR1 LGHNA and CDR2 YSLEER. In DNA form, the CDR3 reads TGCGCCAGCAGCCCCCGGACATCTTGGGACACCGGGGAGCTGTTTTTT. Amino acid sequence: CASSPRTSWDTGELFF.

This rearrangement joins TRBV5-4 to TRBJ2-1; D gene uncertain. Germline V gives CDR1 SGHNT, CDR2 YYREEE (reference sequence). This CDR3 contains 12 residues. Between the trimmed V and J ends, which lost 2 bases and 10 bases, there was a span of 10 bases. The CDR3 DNA is TGTGCCAGCAGCTTTAGCTTCCGCGAGCAGTTCTTC. This codes for CASSFSFREQFF.

The chain has TRBV5-4 and TRBJ2-1, with TRBD1 identical over 7 bases. CDR3 length equals 16 residues. Losses at the gene ends were 0 bases for V and 0 bases for J; bases not matched to a gene: 3. Germline CDR1 SGHNT, CDR2 YYREEE (reference sequence). CDR3 residues: CASSLGGTASYNEQFF. Here the CDR3 DNA reads TGTGCCAGCAGCTTGGGTGGGACAGCCTCCTACAATGAGCAGTTCTTC.

The chain has TRBV19 and TRBJ2-5, with TRBD1 identical over 7 bases. J was trimmed by 7 bases and V by 4 bases; bases with no gene match: 9. Germline loops: CDR1 LNHDA, CDR2 SQIVND (reference sequence). The CDR3 is 14 residues long. The CDR3 is CASSRDRGRGTQYF. In DNA, the CDR3 is TGTGCCAGTAGTAGAGATAGGGGGCGTGGGACCCAGTACTTC.

The chain combines TRBV5-4 with TRBJ2-7, with 10 positions matching TRBD1. V trimming: 4 bases; J trimming: 7 bases; junction bases outside the gene matches: 8. The V gene's germline CDR1 is SGHNT and CDR2 YYREEE (reference sequence). The CDR3 is made up of 14 amino acids. In nucleotides, the CDR3 is TGTGCCAGCAGCCATGACAGGGGGCGAGGTGAGCAGTACTTC. It codes for CASSHDRGRGEQYF.

DNA for the CDR3: TGCAGCGTCAGGGAGCTCCAAGAGACCCAGTACTTC. Translation gives CSVRELQETQYF. The V call is TRBV29-1, the J call TRBJ2-5, with D perhaps being TRBD1 or TRBD2 (5 bases each). The CDR3 is 12 residues long. Trimming removed 6 bases from V and 1 base from J, with 9 bases in between. CDR1 is SQVTM and CDR2 is ANQGSEA in the germline V gene.

V is TRBV10-2 and J is TRBJ2-7; no firm D call. The germline V and J ends were trimmed by 1 base and 0 bases, with 10 bases remaining between them. CDR3 length: 15 residues. Germline CDR1 and CDR2: WSHSY and SAAADI. CDR3 coding DNA: TGCGCCAGCAGTGAGTACCCCCGGGCCTCCTACGAGCAGTACTTC. Protein product: CASSEYPRASYEQYF.

Here the CDR3 reads CASSSLLQGAEYNEQFF. CDR3 coding DNA: TGTGCCAGCAGCTCGCTTCTCCAGGGGGCGGAATACAATGAGCAGTTCTTC. The rearrangement links TRBV7-9 to TRBJ2-1; the match to TRBD1 covers 8 bases. This CDR3 has 17 amino acids. Trimming took 4 bases from V and 4 from J; bases not matched to a gene: 12. Germline V gives CDR1 SEHNR, CDR2 FQNEAQ (reference sequence).

The sample holds a few counts of this clone. The chain joins TRBV7-8 to TRBJ1-5; weak D call: TRBD1 (5 bases). Per the germline V gene, CDR1 is SGHVS and CDR2 is FQNEAQ. V was clipped by 1 base and J by 3 bases, with 10 bases between them. This CDR3 comprises 15 residues. The CDR3 DNA reads TGTGCCAGCAGCTTAGGCCGACAGCCCAATCAGCCCCAGCATTTT. This encodes CASSLGRQPNQPQHF.

V and J are TRBV6-6 and TRBJ1-5; D not certain. Deletions cut 8 bases from V and 3 bases from J, with 20 bases between. The CDR3 covers 16 residues. Germline-derived CDR1 and CDR2 are MNHNY and SVGAGI (reference sequence). Written as DNA, the CDR3 is TGTGCCAGCTGGGAACAAGGATTGGGTAACAATCAGCCCCAGCATTTT. Protein: CASWEQGLGNNQPQHF.

The chain couples TRBV29-1 to TRBJ2-3; no firm D call. V was trimmed by 2 bases and J by 7 bases, leaving 19 bases between them. The CDR3 is 15 amino acids. CDR1 is SQVTM, CDR2 ANQGSEA, per germline. CDR3 in amino acids: CSVEKGSGPRNTQYF. The CDR3, as DNA: TGCAGCGTTGAAAAGGGCTCCGGCCCTAGGAATACGCAGTATTTT.

The chain is built from TRBV7-3 and TRBJ2-1, with 12 bases lining up with TRBD2. J gave up 3 bases and V 4 bases, and 4 bases lay outside the gene matches. The CDR3 sequence is 16 residues long. Per germline, CDR1 SGHTA and CDR2 FQGTGA. The CDR3 DNA reads TGTGCCAGCAGCTCGGGGACTAGCGGGTACTACAATGAGCAGTTCTTC. Translation gives CASSSGTSGYYNEQFF.

The chain joins TRBV6-1 to TRBJ2-7; TRBD2 agrees at 8 bases. The length of the CDR3 is 14 residues. J gave up 12 bases and V 3 bases, and 13 bases lay outside the gene matches. CDR1 and CDR2 (germline): MNHNS, SASEGT. In DNA, the CDR3 is TGTGCCAGCAGTGATGATCTTGGGGGGACTAGACGGTACTTC. Encoded protein: CASSDDLGGTRRYF.

The chain is built from TRBV5-8 and TRBJ2-5, with D possibly called TRBD1 or TRBD2 (5 bases each). The CDR3 contains 13 residues. Trimming pared 6 bases from V and 1 base from J, leaving 10 bases between. CDR1 is SGHTS and CDR2 is YDEGEE in the germline V gene. The CDR3 nucleotides read TGTGCCAGCACCCGGGACCGCCAAGAGACCCAGTACTTC. It codes for CASTRDRQETQYF.